These 27 T cell receptor beta chains share one sample of origin, sequenced in a study of regulatory T cells in long-lasting Graves disease. Time point noted: persistent/refractory GD, antithyroid drugs over 5 years with positive TRAb. RNA isolated from PBMCs was used to make the TCR library. Researchers made TCR beta libraries by using iRepertoire HTBI primers and running Arm-PCR on CDR3 regions. MiXCR, applied by TCRdb to the multiplex PCR reads, yields one record per CDR3 protein. The profile shows 400,000 to 500,000 distinct CDR3 sequences, less than 25% of them singletons. The material was peripheral blood mononuclear cells (PBMCs), obtained when the disease was refractory, from a patient treated with antithyroid drugs. Source of these receptors: a female donor with Graves disease.

The chain is built from TRBV6-1 and TRBJ1-6, with D perhaps TRBD1 (6 bases). Trimming pared 7 bases from V and 6 bases from J, leaving 16 bases between. The CDR3 totals 15 residues. Germline values: CDR1 MNHNS, CDR2 SASEGT. For the CDR3, the DNA is TGTGCCAGCACCAAACAGGGAGATGGTAATTCACCCCTCCACTTT. Protein: CASTKQGDGNSPLHF.

This clonotype was observed many times. The CDR3 nucleotides are TGCAGTGCCCCCCGACGGTCCCCTACCGGGGAGACCCAGTACTTC. This translates into CSAPRRSPTGETQYF. The V and J genes are TRBV20-1 and TRBJ2-5; no firm D call. The CDR3 sequence is 15 residues long. The V end lost 6 bases, the J end lost 5 bases, and 22 bases lay between the germline ends. Germline V gives CDR1 DFQATT, CDR2 SNEGSKA (reference sequence).

The chain has TRBV29-1 and TRBJ2-2, with D unclear. Germline assignment: CDR1 SQVTM and CDR2 ANQGSEA. Trimming removed 3 bases at V and 2 bases at J, with 16 bases between. This CDR3 has 16 amino acids. In DNA, the CDR3 is TGCAGCGTTGACCTCGGACCCGTAATTAACACCGGGGAGCTGTTTTTT. As protein: CSVDLGPVINTGELFF.

This clonotype was detected only a few times. This sequence joins TRBV7-2 and TRBJ1-6; D is unclear. From germline, CDR1 is SGHTA and CDR2 FQGNSA. CDR3 size: 16 residues. Trimming removed 4 bases at V and 4 bases at J, with 14 bases between. The CDR3 region has the DNA TGTGCCAGCAGCTCCGCCTCGGGATTTTATAATTCACCCCTCCACTTT. Its translation: CASSSASGFYNSPLHF.

There are many counts of this clonotype. The rearrangement uses TRBV2 and TRBJ2-5; 12 bases align to TRBD1. The CDR3 consists of 15 residues. Germline V gives CDR1 SNHLY, CDR2 FYNNEI. V was clipped by 6 bases and J by 1 base; unmatched bases: 3. The CDR3 sequence is CASSTGQGAQETQYF. The CDR3 coding sequence is TGTGCCAGCAGCACGGGACAGGGGGCCCAAGAGACCCAGTACTTC.

V gene TRBV28 combines with J gene TRBJ2-3; TRBD2 agrees at 12 bases. Germline V gene data show CDR1 as MDHEN and CDR2 as SYDVKM. V lost 7 bases, J lost 0 bases, and 8 bases stayed unmatched. CDR3 length: 17 amino acids. The CDR3 region has the DNA TGTGCCAGCAAAAGAACTCTAGCGGGAGGGAGCACAGATACGCAGTATTTT. Protein sequence: CASKRTLAGGSTDTQYF.

This clonotype turned up a few times. J is TRBJ1-2 and V is TRBV4-1, with a tentative D call TRBD1 (5 bases). There are 14 residues in the CDR3. The V end was cut by 0 bases, the J end by 6 bases, with 11 bases between. CDR1 is MGHRA, CDR2 YSYEKL, per germline. The CDR3 region is CASSQDRQGHGYTF. The CDR3 DNA follows: TGCGCCAGCAGCCAAGATCGGCAGGGCCATGGCTACACCTTC.

This clonotype has more than one count but fewer than ten. The chain joins TRBV6-5 to TRBJ1-2; 7 nucleotides agree with TRBD1. CDR3 length: 15 amino acids. Losses at the gene ends were 4 bases for V and 0 bases for J; bases not matched to a gene: 5. From germline, CDR1 is MNHEY and CDR2 SVGAGI. CDR3 coding DNA: TGTGCCAGCAGTTTAGACAGGGACGCTAACTATGGCTACACCTTC. The encoded protein is CASSLDRDANYGYTF.

This clonotype was seen a handful of times. The rearrangement joins TRBV20-1 to TRBJ2-6; D is unresolved. Germline-derived CDR1 and CDR2 are DFQATT and SNEGSKA (reference sequence). The CDR3 sequence is 14 residues long. Trimming removed 3 bases at V and 2 bases at J, with 8 bases between. The CDR3 nucleotides are TGCAGTGCTAGTCCGCTCGCTGGGGCCAACGTCCTGACTTTC. Its protein is CSASPLAGANVLTF.

The chain joins TRBV28 to TRBJ1-3; D unresolved. Germline-derived CDR1 and CDR2 are MDHEN and SYDVKM. This CDR3 has 13 amino acids. V shed 5 bases and J shed 2 bases, with 7 bases lying between them. CDR3 loop: CASSQSPGNTIYF. CDR3 DNA sequence: TGTGCCAGCAGTCAATCCCCTGGAAACACCATATATTTT.

This clonotype was observed a handful of times. The chain has TRBV14 and TRBJ1-2, with TRBD1 as a possible D gene (6 bases). The ends were cut back, 4 bases at V and 7 bases at J, with 16 bases in the middle. The germline V gene has CDR1 SGHDN and CDR2 FVKESK. The CDR3 is 14 amino acids. CDR3 nucleotides: TGTGCCAGCAGCCCGCATCCAGGGGTTGGTGGCTACACCTTC. Translation: CASSPHPGVGGYTF.

There are many counts of this clonotype. The chain uses TRBV6-9 and TRBJ1-5, with TRBD1 as a possible D gene (6 bases). Trimming stripped 3 bases from V and 0 bases from J, with 12 bases between. Per the germline V gene, CDR1 is MNHGY and CDR2 is SVAAGI. The CDR3 contains 16 residues. CDR3: CASSYVTGNSNQPQHF. In nucleotides, the CDR3 is TGTGCCAGCAGTTACGTCACAGGGAATAGCAATCAGCCCCAGCATTTT.

The chain combines TRBV30 with TRBJ1-1, with D perhaps TRBD1 (5 bases). CDR3 size: 16 residues. Trimming shortened V by 2 bases and J by 0 bases, and 16 bases separated the two germline ends. Germline V gene data show CDR1 as GTSNPN and CDR2 as SVGIG (reference sequence). The CDR3, as DNA: TGTGCCTGGAGTAATTGGGGTAGGGGCATGAACACTGAAGCTTTCTTT. This encodes CAWSNWGRGMNTEAFF.

The chain joins TRBV3-1 to TRBJ1-1, with D maybe TRBD1 (5 bases). Trimming took 3 bases from V and 1 from J, leaving 12 bases between them. Germline lookup yields CDR1 LGHDT and CDR2 YNNKEL (reference sequence). This CDR3 is built from 15 residues. CDR3 sequence: CASSQQGNWNTEAFF. CDR3 sequence (DNA): TGTGCCAGCAGCCAGCAGGGAAATTGGAACACTGAAGCTTTCTTT.

This clonotype was observed at least ten times. The rearrangement joins TRBV29-1 to TRBJ2-5; 7 bases map to TRBD1. The ends lost 4 bases at V and 1 base at J; junction bases unmatched: 9. The CDR3 runs to 15 residues. Germline CDR1 and CDR2: SQVTM and ANQGSEA. Here the CDR3 reads CSVVRYRDSQETQYF. The CDR3 region has the DNA TGCAGCGTTGTGCGGTACCGGGACAGCCAAGAGACCCAGTACTTC.

V and J are TRBV12-5 and TRBJ2-7; D not resolved. Trimming shortened V by 1 base and J by 2 bases, and 18 bases separated the two germline ends. Germline CDR1 and CDR2: LGHNT and FRNRAP. The CDR3 is 17 residues long. The CDR3 DNA follows: TGTGCTAGTGGTTTGGAAGTTTTGGCCGATCAACCCTACGAGCAGTACTTC. It translates to CASGLEVLADQPYEQYF. Together with reference TRBV12-5 and TRBJ2-7, the CDR3 gives the full variable domain: DARVTQTPRHKVTEMGQEVTMRCQPILGHNTVFWYRQTMMQGLELLAYFRNRAPLDDSGMPKDRFSAEMPDATLATLKIQPSEPRDSAVYFCASGLEVLADQPYEQYFGPGTRLTVT.

In this sample, this clonotype turned up many times. This chain links TRBV7-8 with TRBJ1-4, with 9 bases matching TRBD1. Germline loops: CDR1 SGHVS, CDR2 FQNEAQ. The V and J ends lost 1 base and 7 bases, in that order; junction bases with no gene match: 10. The CDR3 covers 17 residues. The CDR3 nucleotides are TGTGCCAGCAGCTTAGGATATCAACAGGGGGCGGGTGAAAAACTGTTTTTT. It specifies CASSLGYQQGAGEKLFF.

The CDR3 loop reads CASSTTMAAETQYF. DNA of the CDR3: TGTGCCAGCAGCACGACTATGGCGGCGGAGACCCAGTACTTC. This chain uses TRBV7-9 with TRBJ2-5, with D possibly matching TRBD2 (5 bases). The CDR3 length is 14 residues. CDR1 SEHNR and CDR2 FQNEAQ come from the germline V gene (reference sequence). V lost 5 bases and J 5 bases, leaving 15 bases between the germline ends.

This clonotype appeared once. The chain links TRBV30 to TRBJ1-1, with D possibly matching TRBD1 (5 bases). The length of the CDR3 is 16 residues. Germline CDR1 and CDR2: GTSNPN and SVGIG (reference sequence). Trimming shortened V by 3 bases and J by 3 bases, and 20 bases separated the two germline ends. Written as DNA, the CDR3 is TGTGCCTGGAGCTCCTTCACCGGGACCCTCGACACTGAAGCTTTCTTT. This gives the protein CAWSSFTGTLDTEAFF. Together with reference TRBV30 and TRBJ1-1, the CDR3 gives the full variable domain: SQTIHQWPATLVQPVGSPLSLECTVEGTSNPNLYWYRQAAGRGLQLLFYSVGIGQISSEVPQNLSASRPQDRQFILSSKKLLLSDSGFYLCAWSSFTGTLDTEAFFGQGTRLTVV.

The table lists this clonotype with many counts. The genes are TRBV15 and TRBJ1-4; no clear D. V was pared by 4 bases and J by 8 bases, with 17 bases between. This CDR3 spans 15 amino acids. CDR1 and CDR2 from the germline V gene are LNHNV and YYDKDF (reference sequence). The CDR3, as DNA: TGTGCCACCAGCACTTTACCCCGGGGTGGGGAAAAACTGTTTTTT. Its protein is CATSTLPRGGEKLFF.

In this sample, this clonotype turned up many times. This rearrangement joins TRBV24-1 to TRBJ1-5; D is uncertain. The CDR3 consists of 15 residues. V lost 5 bases and J 0 bases, leaving 10 bases between the germline ends. Germline values: CDR1 KGHDR, CDR2 SFDVKD. This CDR3 reads CATSGKEYSNQPQHF. The CDR3 DNA sequence: TGTGCCACCAGTGGCAAGGAATATAGCAATCAGCCCCAGCATTTT.

This clonotype was seen many times. The chain combines TRBV28 with TRBJ1-5; D not resolved. The length of the CDR3 is 12 residues. V was pared by 8 bases and J by 4 bases, with 9 bases between. Looked up from germline, CDR1 is MDHEN and CDR2 is SYDVKM. CDR3 bases: TGTGCCAGCTTTTCGTCGAATCAGCCCCAGCATTTT. It is translated as CASFSSNQPQHF.

The chain carries TRBV11-2 and TRBJ2-5, with D hard to call. The CDR3 consists of 16 residues. V was cut by 0 bases and J by 0 bases, with 11 bases left in between. The germline V gene encodes CDR1 SGHAT and CDR2 FQNNGV. The CDR3 DNA is TGTGCCAGCAGCTTAGATTCAGGCTGGTACCAAGAGACCCAGTACTTC. Amino acids: CASSLDSGWYQETQYF.

The chain links TRBV29-1 to TRBJ2-2; 7 positions match TRBD1. Germline assignment: CDR1 SQVTM and CDR2 ANQGSEA. The CDR3 consists of 14 residues. V was clipped by 6 bases and J by 1 base; unmatched bases: 5. The CDR3 spells CSVTGQLNTGELFF. CDR3 DNA: TGCAGCGTGACGGGACAGTTGAACACCGGGGAGCTGTTTTTT.

To note about this clonotype: This clone may be a read error of a much larger clone one base away. The rearrangement joins TRBV2 to TRBJ2-2, with 8 bases aligning to TRBD1. J was trimmed by 5 bases and V by 7 bases; bases with no gene match: 3. Per germline, CDR1 SNHLY and CDR2 FYNNEI. The CDR3 is made up of 13 amino acids. The CDR3: CASTGQGTGELFF. The CDR3 nucleotides read TGTGCCAGCACAGGACAGGGTACCGGGGAGCTGTTTTTT.

The sample holds many counts of this clonotype. V is TRBV2 and J is TRBJ2-5; the D gene is possibly TRBD2 (5 bases). This CDR3 contains 10 residues. Per germline, CDR1 SNHLY and CDR2 FYNNEI. V lost 5 bases to trimming and J lost 10 bases, with 8 bases between them. CDR3 DNA: TGTGCCAGCAGTACGAGGGTCCAGTACTTC. It encodes CASSTRVQYF.

V gene TRBV30 combines with J gene TRBJ2-7, with 8 nucleotides matching TRBD1. The germline V gene encodes CDR1 GTSNPN and CDR2 SVGIG (reference sequence). The V gene end was trimmed by 0 bases and the J gene end by 1 base; junction bases not matched to a gene: 2. This CDR3 is 14 amino acids long. The CDR3 DNA reads TGTGCCTGGAGTGTACAGGGGGGATCCTACGAGCAGTACTTC. Translation gives CAWSVQGGSYEQYF. Supplemented by reference TRBV30 and TRBJ2-7, the full variable domain reads SQTIHQWPATLVQPVGSPLSLECTVEGTSNPNLYWYRQAAGRGLQLLFYSVGIGQISSEVPQNLSASRPQDRQFILSSKKLLLSDSGFYLCAWSVQGGSYEQYFGPGTRLTVT.